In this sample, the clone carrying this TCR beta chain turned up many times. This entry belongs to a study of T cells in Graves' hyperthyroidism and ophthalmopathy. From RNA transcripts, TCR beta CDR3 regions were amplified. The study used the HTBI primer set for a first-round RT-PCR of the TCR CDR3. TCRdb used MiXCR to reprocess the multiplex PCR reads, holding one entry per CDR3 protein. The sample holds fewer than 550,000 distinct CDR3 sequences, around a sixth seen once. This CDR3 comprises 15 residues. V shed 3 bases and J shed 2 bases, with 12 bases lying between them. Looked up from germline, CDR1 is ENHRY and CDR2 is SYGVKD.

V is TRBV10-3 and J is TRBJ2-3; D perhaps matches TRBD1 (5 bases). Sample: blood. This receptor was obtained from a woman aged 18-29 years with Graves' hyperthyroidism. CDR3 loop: CAISEGNGHTDTQYF. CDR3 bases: TGTGCCATCAGTGAAGGAAACGGACACACAGATACGCAGTATTTT.